Sequencing of this T cell receptor beta chain was carried out in a study of shared clonotypes between healthy human individuals. The germline V gene encodes CDR1 SGHRS and CDR2 YFSETQ. The V segment lost 4 bases and the J segment 3 bases; nucleotides outside the gene matches: 10. The length of the CDR3 is 15 residues. The protocol was immunoSEQ multiplex PCR, while the TCRdb copy is restricted to in-frame clones and leaves out a portion. The profile shows 600,000 to 750,000 clones, roughly 91% of them singletons. Whole-study results and caveats: What limited the represented genetic and exposure-history diversity was the small number of donors. On the whole, naive subsets had larger estimated richness than memory subsets had.

This clone is a singleton in its sample. Its antigen is not identified. Sequenced sample: memory CD8+ T cells from PBMCs. The sample's subset: CD45RO+ cells pooled with CCR7-negative TemRA cells. The clonotype comes from a man aged 18 to 30 in good health. Some clones in this sample may be carry-over from other donors' samples. The J gene is TRBJ2-7, the V gene TRBV5-1; TRBD1 aligns across 7 bases. The CDR3 DNA follows: TGCGCCAGCAGCCTGACAGGGAGAGGGTTCTACGAGCAGTACTTC. This gives the protein CASSLTGRGFYEQYF.